The 30 T cell receptor beta chains in this list originate from one sample, sequenced in a study of Ad26.COV2.S vaccination and SARS-CoV-2 variants. Treatment of the sample: some 19 received Ad26.COV2.S at low or high dose, single or two shots; about five received placebo; per-sample allocation not given. At day 63 after the first vaccine or placebo injection, samples were drawn. Assay used: immunoSEQ multiplex PCR; TCRdb lists only in-frame clones, some missing. The sample shows roughly 680,000 clones, about 90% of them seen only once. This specimen was peripheral blood, taken in a trial of Ad26.COV2.S vaccine versus placebo. Receptors originate from a person between 18 and 59 years old who received the Ad26.COV2.S COVID-19 vaccine or a placebo.

The V call is TRBV30, the J call TRBJ1-4; D perhaps matches TRBD1 (5 bases). Trimming took off 0 bases at V and 6 bases at J, with 14 bases between the two ends. The V gene's germline CDR1 is GTSNPN and CDR2 SVGIG (reference sequence). There are 15 residues in the CDR3. The CDR3 is CAWSVLTGGYEKLFF. CDR3 sequence (DNA): TGTGCCTGGAGTGTACTTACCGGGGGTTATGAAAAACTGTTTTTT.

J is TRBJ2-3 and V is TRBV10-1; the D gene could be TRBD1 or TRBD2 (6 bases each). Trimming pared 2 bases from V and 1 base from J, leaving 7 bases between. Germline V lookup: CDR1 WNHNN, CDR2 SYGVQD (reference sequence). This CDR3 has 14 residues. The CDR3, as DNA: TGCGCCAGCAGTGAGAGGGGGGGCACAGATACGCAGTATTTT. Amino acid sequence: CASSERGGTDTQYF.

The chain recombines TRBV10-3 with TRBJ1-1; 7 bases align to TRBD1. Per the germline V gene, CDR1 is ENHRY and CDR2 is SYGVKD. CDR3 length: 14 amino acids. Trimming at V came to 3 bases and at J to 5 bases, leaving 6 bases not matched to a gene. The CDR3 reads CAISEVGGWTEAFF. Here the CDR3 DNA reads TGTGCCATCAGTGAAGTAGGGGGCTGGACTGAAGCTTTCTTT.

V gene TRBV24-1 combines with J gene TRBJ1-1, with D possibly being TRBD1 (5 bases). The CDR3 runs to 17 residues. CDR1 and CDR2 from the germline V gene are KGHDR and SFDVKD. V was trimmed by 6 bases and J by 1 base, leaving 20 bases between them. The CDR3 sequence: CATSNGTLGPPNTEAFF. The CDR3 DNA follows: TGTGCCACCAGTAATGGGACCCTCGGGCCTCCGAACACTGAAGCTTTCTTT.

The chain couples TRBV5-1 to TRBJ1-1; TRBD1 aligns across 8 bases. The CDR3 spans 16 residues. V lost 4 bases and J lost 5; bases outside the gene matches: 13. CDR1 is SGHRS, CDR2 YFSETQ, per germline. CDR3 in DNA: TGCGCCAGCAGCCTTGGTCCTACAGGGGGAGGAACTGAAGCTTTCTTT. Translated: CASSLGPTGGGTEAFF.

The V and J genes are TRBV12-3 or TRBV12-4 and TRBJ2-2; D perhaps matches TRBD2 (5 bases). V was shortened by 0 bases and J by 7 bases, with 6 bases between the two germline ends. The CDR3 totals 13 residues. CDR3 loop: CASSLAAVGELFF. DNA for the CDR3: TGTGCCAGCAGTTTAGCAGCGGTCGGGGAGCTGTTTTTT.

This sequence joins TRBV7-2 and TRBJ2-2; D possibly uses TRBD1 or TRBD2 (5 bases each). Deletions cut 2 bases from V and 6 bases from J, with 10 bases between. Germline-derived CDR1 and CDR2 are SGHTA and FQGNSA. This CDR3 has 14 residues. CDR3 DNA: TGTGCCAGCAGCTTAACTTTGGGGGCCGGGGAGCTGTTTTTT. This encodes CASSLTLGAGELFF. The full variable domain, its missing parts supplied by reference TRBV7-2 and TRBJ2-2, is GAGVSQSPSNKVTEKGKDVELRCDPISGHTALYWYRQSLGQGLEFLIYFQGNSAPDKSGLPSDRFSAERTGGSVSTLTIQRTQQEDSAVYLCASSLTLGAGELFFGEGSRLTVL.

The chain employs TRBV6-2 or TRBV6-3 and TRBJ2-7; 14 bases agree with TRBD2. Germline CDR1 and CDR2: MNHEY and SVGEGT. CDR3 length equals 16 residues. Germline trimming cut 2 bases from V and 1 base from J; bases unmatched to any gene: 1. The CDR3 sequence is CASSYGLAGGSYEQYF. CDR3 bases: TGTGCCAGCAGTTACGGACTAGCGGGGGGATCCTACGAGCAGTACTTC.

The chain is built from TRBV11-2 and TRBJ1-2; 9 positions agree with TRBD1. The CDR3 loop spans 15 amino acids. The germline gives CDR1 SGHAT, CDR2 FQNNGV. V lost 2 bases and J lost 8; bases outside the gene matches: 9. CDR3 in amino acids: CASSLYGQGSVGYTF. Here the CDR3 DNA reads TGTGCCAGCAGCTTATATGGACAGGGGAGTGTGGGCTACACCTTC.

This chain connects TRBV10-3 to TRBJ1-5; TRBD1 might be the D (6 bases). Trimming cost V 10 bases and J 1 base, with 17 bases left between them. CDR3 length: 15 amino acids. Germline CDR1 and CDR2: ENHRY and SYGVKD. CDR3 in DNA: TGTGCCACCAACCCCGAGGGGGGCAGCAATCAGCCCCAGCATTTT. It codes for CATNPEGGSNQPQHF.

The chain joins TRBV7-8 to TRBJ2-3, with 9 bases matching TRBD2. Unmatched junction bases numbered 18, after V lost 5 bases and J lost 0 bases. Germline CDR1 is SGHVS and CDR2 is FQNEAQ. There are 20 residues in the CDR3. The CDR3 DNA follows: TGTGCCAGCAGCCCTGATGAGAGACTAGCGGTCCGACCTAGCACAGATACGCAGTATTTT. Translation gives CASSPDERLAVRPSTDTQYF.

The chain couples TRBV7-2 to TRBJ2-3; D might be TRBD1 or TRBD2, each matching 6 bases. V was trimmed by 2 bases and J by 0 bases, leaving 9 bases between them. The germline V gene has CDR1 SGHTA and CDR2 FQGNSA. This CDR3 contains 15 residues. The CDR3 nucleotides are TGTGCCAGCAGCTTAAGGGGGGTAAGCACAGATACGCAGTATTTT. It codes for CASSLRGVSTDTQYF. The variable domain in full, with the rest retrieved from reference TRBV7-2 and TRBJ2-3, is GAGVSQSPSNKVTEKGKDVELRCDPISGHTALYWYRQSLGQGLEFLIYFQGNSAPDKSGLPSDRFSAERTGGSVSTLTIQRTQQEDSAVYLCASSLRGVSTDTQYFGPGTRLTVL.

This sequence joins TRBV3-1 (or the pseudogene TRBV3-2) and TRBJ1-6; the match to TRBD1 covers 7 bases. The CDR3 has 14 residues. Looked up from germline, CDR1 is LGHDT and CDR2 is YNNKEL (reference sequence). J gave up 8 bases and V 1 base, and 2 bases lay outside the gene matches. Here the CDR3 reads CASSQGDRHSPLHF. CDR3 nucleotides: TGTGCCAGCAGCCAAGGGGACAGACATTCACCCCTCCACTTT.

The chain has TRBV6-6 and TRBJ1-6; 7 bases are shared with TRBD1. The CDR3 spans 16 residues. The germline V gene has CDR1 MNHNY and CDR2 SVGAGI (reference sequence). The ends lost 6 bases at V and 7 bases at J; junction bases unmatched: 12. The CDR3 region is CASRATPTGVNSPLHF. DNA for the CDR3: TGTGCCAGCAGGGCTACCCCAACAGGGGTCAATTCACCCCTCCACTTT.

This clone has a handful of counts. The CDR3 is CASRLKPSGGELFF. CDR3 DNA sequence: TGTGCCAGCAGACTTAAGCCCTCCGGCGGGGAGCTGTTTTTT. The chain has TRBV7-9 and TRBJ2-2, with D unclear. CDR3 length: 14 amino acids. Deletions cut 6 bases from V and 7 bases from J, with 15 bases between. Germline V CDR1 and CDR2: SEHNR, FQNEAQ (reference sequence).

The CDR3 nucleotides are TGTGCCAGCAGCCTAGGGGGCGTCTCCTCTACAAGCTACACCTTC. This translates into CASSLGGVSSTSYTF. The rearrangement links TRBV7-9 to TRBJ1-2; 7 positions match TRBD1. Germline V lookup: CDR1 SEHNR, CDR2 FQNEAQ (reference sequence). V shed 5 bases and J 9 bases; nucleotides not matched to a gene: 15. The CDR3 is made up of 15 amino acids.

The chain employs TRBV4-2 and TRBJ2-7; 12 bases match TRBD2. From germline, CDR1 is LGHNA and CDR2 YNFKEQ. V dropped 0 bases and J dropped 7; count of bases not matched to a gene: 10. The CDR3 covers 17 residues. The CDR3 is CASSQDPLAGGWGEQYF. CDR3 sequence (DNA): TGTGCCAGCAGCCAAGATCCCCTAGCGGGGGGGTGGGGTGAGCAGTACTTC.

The CDR3: CASSQDGGNNYGYTF. In DNA, the CDR3 is TGTGCCAGCAGCCAAGATGGAGGGAATAACTATGGCTACACCTTC. V and J are TRBV4-2 and TRBJ1-2; D unclear. The V gene's germline CDR1 is LGHNA and CDR2 YNFKEQ. With 0 bases removed from V and 1 base from J, the gap between germline ends came to 9 bases. The CDR3 is 15 amino acids.

The chain employs TRBV24-1 and TRBJ1-2; D is unresolved. The V and J ends lost 8 bases and 6 bases respectively, with 12 bases between them. The CDR3 runs to 12 residues. CDR1 is KGHDR and CDR2 is SFDVKD in the germline V gene. Here the CDR3 DNA reads TGTGCCACCATGGGAGTTACCGATGGCTACACCTTC. This translates into CATMGVTDGYTF.

The chain carries TRBV7-2 and TRBJ1-5; D might be TRBD1 (5 bases). V lost 8 bases, J lost 7 bases, and 21 bases lay in between. Germline V gene data show CDR1 as SGHTA and CDR2 as FQGNSA. This CDR3 has 15 residues. DNA of the CDR3: TGTGCCAGCGGACTGTTGGGGGGAAGGTTACAGCCCCAGCATTTT. Its translation: CASGLLGGRLQPQHF.

The V call is TRBV7-6, the J call TRBJ2-2; D is undetermined. The CDR3 is made up of 14 amino acids. Trimming stripped 9 bases from V and 6 bases from J, with 17 bases between. Germline V gives CDR1 SGHVS, CDR2 FNYEAQ. CDR3 bases: TGTGCCAGTAGATTGTTTGTGGGGTCCGGGGAGCTGTTTTTT. Encoded protein: CASRLFVGSGELFF.

CDR3 DNA sequence: TGTGCCAGCAGCTTGGACTCCGGACTGAAAAGACTCTATGGCTACACCTTC. It codes for CASSLDSGLKRLYGYTF. V and J are TRBV5-4 and TRBJ1-2; D unresolved. The germline V gene has CDR1 SGHNT and CDR2 YYREEE (reference sequence). This CDR3 is 17 amino acids long. The V end lost 0 bases, the J end lost 4 bases, and 19 bases lay between the germline ends.

This chain links TRBV4-2 with TRBJ2-3; 10 bases are shared with TRBD2. V shed 4 bases and J 3 bases; nucleotides not matched to a gene: 7. Germline V lookup: CDR1 LGHNA, CDR2 YNFKEQ. This CDR3 spans 16 amino acids. CDR3 region: CASSPASGGLTDTQYF. The CDR3 DNA sequence: TGTGCCAGCAGCCCCGCTAGCGGGGGACTGACAGATACGCAGTATTTT.

The gene calls are TRBV11-2 and TRBJ2-4; tentative D call: TRBD1 (7 bases). Trimming removed 1 base from V and 7 bases from J, with 14 bases in between. The V gene's germline CDR1 is SGHAT and CDR2 FQNNGV. The CDR3 has 15 residues. Here the CDR3 DNA reads TGTGCCAGCAGCTTAGTCCAGGGGGGATTGAACATTCAGTACTTC. Protein product: CASSLVQGGLNIQYF.

V gene TRBV24-1 combines with J gene TRBJ2-5; D remains unclear. V was cut by 3 bases and J by 2 bases, with 6 bases left in between. CDR1 is KGHDR, CDR2 SFDVKD, per germline. The CDR3 is 13 residues long. CDR3 sequence: CATSDTVQETQYF. DNA of the CDR3: TGTGCCACCAGTGATACGGTACAAGAGACCCAGTACTTC.

This clone was seen only a few times. J is TRBJ2-5 and V is TRBV10-1, with D possibly matching TRBD2 (6 bases). Germline-derived CDR1 and CDR2 are WNHNN and SYGVQD (reference sequence). Trimming stripped 5 bases from V and 2 bases from J, with 9 bases between. The CDR3 extends over 13 amino acids. The CDR3 DNA reads TGCGCCAGCAGTCCGGGACTGCAAGAGACCCAGTACTTC. Translating gives CASSPGLQETQYF.

The gene calls are TRBV14 and TRBJ2-1; TRBD2 matches at 12 bases. Per the germline V gene, CDR1 is SGHDN and CDR2 is FVKESK. V shed 0 bases and J 10 bases; nucleotides not matched to a gene: 13. The length of the CDR3 is 18 residues. CDR3 bases: TGTGCCAGCAGCCAAGATCCCAGGTGGACTAGCGGGGTGGAGGAGCAGTTCTTC. It translates to CASSQDPRWTSGVEEQFF. The full variable domain, rest sourced from reference TRBV14 and TRBJ2-1, is EAGVTQFPSHSVIEKGQTVTLRCDPISGHDNLYWYRRVMGKEIKFLLHFVKESKQDESGMPNNRFLAERTGGTYSTLKVQPAELEDSGVYFCASSQDPRWTSGVEEQFFGPGTRLTVL.

This clone was detected once. CDR3 DNA: TGTGCCAGCAGCTCCTATAGCGGGGAAGAGACCCAGTACTTC. It encodes CASSSYSGEETQYF. The V and J genes are TRBV7-2 and TRBJ2-5; TRBD2 matches at 8 bases. This CDR3 is built from 14 residues. V trimming: 4 bases; J trimming: 3 bases; junction bases outside the gene matches: 4. Germline V gives CDR1 SGHTA, CDR2 FQGNSA.

This chain uses TRBV6-4 with TRBJ1-6; the match to TRBD1 covers 7 bases. V shed 4 bases, J shed 6 bases, and the junction held 3 bases outside the gene matches. Germline lookup yields CDR1 MRHNA and CDR2 SNTAGT. CDR3 length equals 14 residues. This CDR3 reads CASSGGQPNSPLHF. In DNA, the CDR3 is TGTGCCAGCAGTGGGGGACAGCCTAATTCACCCCTCCACTTT.

The chain uses TRBV18 and TRBJ2-7, with D perhaps TRBD1 or TRBD2 (5 bases each). Trimming removed 0 bases at V and 3 bases at J, with 9 bases between. The CDR3 covers 14 residues. CDR1 and CDR2 from the germline V gene are KGHSH and LQKENI. The CDR3 is CASSPPGPYYEQYF. Written as DNA, the CDR3 is TGTGCCAGCTCACCACCGGGACCATACTACGAGCAGTACTTC. Looking up the rest from reference TRBV18 and TRBJ2-7 gives the full variable domain: NAGVMQNPRHLVRRRGQEARLRCSPMKGHSHVYWYRQLPEEGLKFMVYLQKENIIDESGMPKERFSAEFPKEGPSILRIQQVVRGDSAAYFCASSPPGPYYEQYFGPGTRLTVT.